This T cell receptor (beta chain) was observed in a study of blood T cells in healthy people across ages. Donors each provided ten milliliters of peripheral blood. Using a J-beta primer mix together with a sample-barcoded 5' primer, a second PCR was run for about 6 to 11 cycles. Each CDR3 protein gets one entry after TCRdb re-called the 5' RACE reads with MiXCR. Of 750,000 or so distinct CDR3 sequences listed, roughly 25% are singletons. Trimming stripped 1 base from V and 7 bases from J, with 10 bases between. CDR3 size: 13 residues. The germline V gene encodes CDR1 SGHTA and CDR2 FQGNSA. The same sample was also used in a study of T cells of mothers and their children. From that second work: It was through the M1S primer of the second PCR that sample barcodes and 2-4 random nucleotides were added. Per child, 2.5 million to 3.5 million TCR beta CDR3 reads were obtained, against over 10 million per mother.

This sequence was found in a boy between 10 and 17 years old in good health. The sample consisted of blood. V is TRBV7-2 and J is TRBJ2-5; no firm D call. The CDR3 DNA follows: TGTGCCAGCAGCTTAGGCGACTGGGGGACCCAGTACTTC. It translates to CASSLGDWGTQYF.